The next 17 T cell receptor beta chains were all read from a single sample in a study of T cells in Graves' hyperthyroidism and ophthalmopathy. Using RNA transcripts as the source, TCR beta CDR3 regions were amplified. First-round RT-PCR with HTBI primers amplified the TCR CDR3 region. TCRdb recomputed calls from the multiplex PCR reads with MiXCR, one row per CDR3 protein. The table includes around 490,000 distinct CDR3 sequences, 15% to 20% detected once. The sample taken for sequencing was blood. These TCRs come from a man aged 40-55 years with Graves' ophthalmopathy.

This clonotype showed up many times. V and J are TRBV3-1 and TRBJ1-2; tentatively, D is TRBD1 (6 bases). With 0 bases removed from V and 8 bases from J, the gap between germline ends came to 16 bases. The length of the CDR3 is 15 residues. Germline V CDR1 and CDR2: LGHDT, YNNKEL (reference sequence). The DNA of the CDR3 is TGTGCCAGCAGCCAAGAGGGAAAAGACAGGCGCGGCTACACCTTC. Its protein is CASSQEGKDRRGYTF.

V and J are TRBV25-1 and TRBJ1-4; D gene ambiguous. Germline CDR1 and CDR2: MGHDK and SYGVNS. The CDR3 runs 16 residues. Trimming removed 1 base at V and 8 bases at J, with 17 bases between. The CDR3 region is CASSEFEAAAKEKLFF. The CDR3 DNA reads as TGTGCCAGCAGTGAATTTGAGGCAGCCGCGAAGGAAAAACTGTTTTTT.

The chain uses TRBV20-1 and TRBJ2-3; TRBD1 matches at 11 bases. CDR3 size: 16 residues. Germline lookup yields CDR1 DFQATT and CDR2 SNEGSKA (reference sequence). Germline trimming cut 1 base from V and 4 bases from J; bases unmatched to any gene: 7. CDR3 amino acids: CSARAPDRGRADTQYF. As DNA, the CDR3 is TGCAGTGCTAGAGCTCCGGACAGGGGGCGGGCAGATACGCAGTATTTT.

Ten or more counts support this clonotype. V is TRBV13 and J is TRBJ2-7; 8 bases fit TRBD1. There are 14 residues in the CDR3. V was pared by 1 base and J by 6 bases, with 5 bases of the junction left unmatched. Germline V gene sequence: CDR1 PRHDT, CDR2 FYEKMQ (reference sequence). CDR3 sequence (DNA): TGTGCCAGCAGCTTAGCTCGACAGGGGAGCGAGCAGTACTTC. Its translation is CASSLARQGSEQYF.

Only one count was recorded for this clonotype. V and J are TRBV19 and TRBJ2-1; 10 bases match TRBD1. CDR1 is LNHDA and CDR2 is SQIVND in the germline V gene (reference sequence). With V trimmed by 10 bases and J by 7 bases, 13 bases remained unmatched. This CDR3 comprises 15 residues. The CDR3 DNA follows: TGTGCCACTGGGGGTTTTGGACAGGGGGTAAATGAGCAGTTCTTC. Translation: CATGGFGQGVNEQFF.

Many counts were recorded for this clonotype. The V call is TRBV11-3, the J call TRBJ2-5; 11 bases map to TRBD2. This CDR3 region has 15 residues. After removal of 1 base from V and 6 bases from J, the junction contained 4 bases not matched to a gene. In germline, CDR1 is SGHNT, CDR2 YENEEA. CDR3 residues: CASSLVAGGPQTQYF. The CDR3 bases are TGTGCCAGCAGCTTAGTAGCGGGGGGGCCGCAGACCCAGTACTTC.

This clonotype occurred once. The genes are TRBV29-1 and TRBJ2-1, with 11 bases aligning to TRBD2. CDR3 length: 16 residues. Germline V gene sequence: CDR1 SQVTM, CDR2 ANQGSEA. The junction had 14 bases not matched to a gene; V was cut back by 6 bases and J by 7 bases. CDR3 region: CSVGALTSGIGNEQFF. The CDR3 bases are TGCAGCGTCGGAGCCCTGACTAGCGGGATCGGGAATGAGCAGTTCTTC.

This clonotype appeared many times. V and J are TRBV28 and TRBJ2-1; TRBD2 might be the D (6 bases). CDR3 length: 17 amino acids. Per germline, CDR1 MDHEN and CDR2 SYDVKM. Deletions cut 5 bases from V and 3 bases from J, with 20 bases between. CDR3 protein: CASSPLSGPGNYNEQFF. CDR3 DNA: TGTGCCAGCAGTCCTCTCAGCGGGCCGGGAAACTACAATGAGCAGTTCTTC.

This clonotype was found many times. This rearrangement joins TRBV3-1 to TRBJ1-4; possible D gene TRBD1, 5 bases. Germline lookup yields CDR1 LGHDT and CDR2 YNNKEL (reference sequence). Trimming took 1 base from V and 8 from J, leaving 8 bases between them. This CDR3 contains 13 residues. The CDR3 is CASSQGQSEKLFF. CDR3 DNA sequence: TGTGCCAGCAGCCAAGGACAGTCGGAAAAACTGTTTTTT.

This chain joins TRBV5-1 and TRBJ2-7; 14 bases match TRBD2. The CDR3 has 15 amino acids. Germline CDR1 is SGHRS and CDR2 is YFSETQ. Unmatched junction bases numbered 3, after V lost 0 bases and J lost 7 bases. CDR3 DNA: TGCGCCAGCAGCTTGGAGGGACTAGCGGGAGATGAGCAGTACTTC. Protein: CASSLEGLAGDEQYF.

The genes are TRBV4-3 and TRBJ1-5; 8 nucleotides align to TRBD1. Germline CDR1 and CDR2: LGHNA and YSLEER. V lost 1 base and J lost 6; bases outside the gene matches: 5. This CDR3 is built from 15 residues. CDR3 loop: CASSQGTGISQPQHF. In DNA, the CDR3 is TGCGCCAGCAGCCAAGGGACAGGGATCTCTCAGCCCCAGCATTTT.

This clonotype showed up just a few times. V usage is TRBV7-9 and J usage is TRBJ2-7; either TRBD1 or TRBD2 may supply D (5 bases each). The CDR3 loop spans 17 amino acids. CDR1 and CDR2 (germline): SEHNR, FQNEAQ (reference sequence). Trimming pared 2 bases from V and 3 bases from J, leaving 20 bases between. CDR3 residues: CASSLQRDPGPRYEQYF. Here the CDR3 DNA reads TGTGCCAGCAGCTTACAACGGGATCCGGGACCCCGCTACGAGCAGTACTTC.

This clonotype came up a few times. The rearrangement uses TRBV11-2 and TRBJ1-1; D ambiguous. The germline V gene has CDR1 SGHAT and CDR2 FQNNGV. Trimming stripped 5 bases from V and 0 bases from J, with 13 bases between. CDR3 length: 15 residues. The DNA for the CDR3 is TGTGCCAGCAGCCCAGGCCCAGGCATGAACACTGAAGCTTTCTTT. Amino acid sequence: CASSPGPGMNTEAFF. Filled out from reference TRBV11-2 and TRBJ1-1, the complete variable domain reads EAGVAQSPRYKIIEKRQSVAFWCNPISGHATLYWYQQILGQGPKLLIQFQNNGVVDDSQLPKDRFSAERLKGVDSTLKIQPAKLEDSAVYLCASSPGPGMNTEAFFGQGTRLTVV.

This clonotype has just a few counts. CDR3 sequence reads: CSAARLAGGPETQYF. The CDR3 region has the DNA TGCAGTGCTGCTAGACTAGCGGGAGGGCCAGAGACCCAGTACTTC. The chain links TRBV20-1 to TRBJ2-5; 14 positions agree with TRBD2. The CDR3 is 15 amino acids. Germline V lookup: CDR1 DFQATT, CDR2 SNEGSKA (reference sequence). Unmatched junction bases numbered 6, after V lost 5 bases and J lost 4 bases.

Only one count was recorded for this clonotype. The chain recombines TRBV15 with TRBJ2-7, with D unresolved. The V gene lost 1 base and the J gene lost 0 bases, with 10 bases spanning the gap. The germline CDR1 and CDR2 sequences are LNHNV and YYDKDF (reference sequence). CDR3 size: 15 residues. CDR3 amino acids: CATSRGRASSYEQYF. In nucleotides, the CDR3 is TGTGCCACCAGCAGAGGAAGGGCCAGCTCCTACGAGCAGTACTTC.

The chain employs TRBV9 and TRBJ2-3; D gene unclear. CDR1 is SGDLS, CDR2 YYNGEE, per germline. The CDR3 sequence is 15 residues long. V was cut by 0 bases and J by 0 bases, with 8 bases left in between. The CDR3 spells CASSVEGGSTDTQYF. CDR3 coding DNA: TGTGCCAGCAGCGTAGAGGGCGGAAGCACAGATACGCAGTATTTT. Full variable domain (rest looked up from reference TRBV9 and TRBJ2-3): DSGVTQTPKHLITATGQRVTLRCSPRSGDLSVYWYQQSLDQGLQFLIQYYNGEERAKGNILERFSAQQFPDLHSELNLSSLELGDSALYFCASSVEGGSTDTQYFGPGTRLTVL.

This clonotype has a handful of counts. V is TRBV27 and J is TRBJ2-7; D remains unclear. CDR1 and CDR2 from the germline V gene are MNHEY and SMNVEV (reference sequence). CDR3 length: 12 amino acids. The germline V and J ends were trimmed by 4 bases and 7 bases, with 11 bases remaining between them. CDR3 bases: TGTGCCAGCAGTTCACCGACCCGGGAGCAGTACTTC. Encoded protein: CASSSPTREQYF.